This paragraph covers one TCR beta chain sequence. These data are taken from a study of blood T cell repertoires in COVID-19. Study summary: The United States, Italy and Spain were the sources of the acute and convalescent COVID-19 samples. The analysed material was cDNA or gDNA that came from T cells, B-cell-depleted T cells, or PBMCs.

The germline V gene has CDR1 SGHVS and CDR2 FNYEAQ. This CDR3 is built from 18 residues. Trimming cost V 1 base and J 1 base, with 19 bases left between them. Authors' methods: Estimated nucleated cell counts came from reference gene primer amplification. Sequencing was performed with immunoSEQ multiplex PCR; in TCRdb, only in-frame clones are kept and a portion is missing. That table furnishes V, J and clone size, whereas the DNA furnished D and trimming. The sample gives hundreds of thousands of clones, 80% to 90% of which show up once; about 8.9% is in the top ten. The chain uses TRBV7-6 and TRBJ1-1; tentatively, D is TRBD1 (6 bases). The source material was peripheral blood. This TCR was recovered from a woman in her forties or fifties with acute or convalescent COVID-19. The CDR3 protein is CASSLETPRQGWNTEAFF. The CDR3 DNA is TGTGCCAGCAGCTTAGAAACTCCTAGGCAGGGGTGGAACACTGAAGCTTTCTTT.